Below are 18 T cell receptor beta chains sequenced from a single sample in a study of shared clonotypes between healthy human individuals (dated by TCRdb to the early 2020s). To prepare the library, the immunoSEQ multiplex PCR assay was applied. TCRdb holds this immuneACCESS table with in-frame rearrangements only. Some clones are missing; in checked studies, unresolved V genes explain under half, and the rest has no known cause. Counted in this sample were about a million clones; 70% to 80% of them appeared once. The top ten constitute 0.89% of the sample. Sequenced input: memory CD4+ T cells from PBMCs. Sample cell subset or site, as interpreted from the label and publication: CD45RA-negative fraction. Receptors were obtained from a man aged 18 to 35 in good health. Some clones in this sample may be carry-over from other donors' samples.

This clone showed up just a few times. The chain combines TRBV6-1 with TRBJ2-6, with 8 bases that match TRBD1. Germline V gene data show CDR1 as MNHNS and CDR2 as SASEGT. V dropped 4 bases and J dropped 1; count of bases not matched to a gene: 9. CDR3 length: 18 residues. The CDR3 nucleotides are TGTGCCAGCAGTGGATACAGGGGGAAAGAGTCTGGGGCCAACGTCCTGACTTTC. Protein product: CASSGYRGKESGANVLTF.

This chain joins TRBV5-1 and TRBJ2-7; D possibly corresponds to TRBD2 (6 bases). Germline lookup yields CDR1 SGHRS and CDR2 YFSETQ. This CDR3 has 16 residues. Trimming took off 0 bases at V and 6 bases at J, with 19 bases between the two ends. The chain's CDR3 is CASSLGRGFRTAEQYF. CDR3 nucleotide sequence: TGCGCCAGCAGCTTGGGTCGGGGGTTTAGAACTGCCGAGCAGTACTTC.

This clone has a count of ten or more. The chain's CDR3 is CASSEAKQYF. The CDR3 DNA is TGTGCCAGCAGTGAGGCGAAGCAGTACTTC. The chain couples TRBV2 to TRBJ2-7; D is unclear. Trimming removed 3 bases at V and 8 bases at J, with 5 bases between. Germline-derived CDR1 and CDR2 are SNHLY and FYNNEI. The CDR3 consists of 10 residues.

The V and J genes are TRBV5-1 and TRBJ2-1; D is perhaps TRBD2 (5 bases). The CDR3 spans 13 residues. V was clipped by 1 base and J by 10 bases, with 12 bases between them. From germline, CDR1 is SGHRS and CDR2 YFSETQ. This CDR3 is CASSLLGENEQFF. The CDR3 DNA sequence: TGCGCCAGCAGCTTGTTGGGAGAAAACGAGCAGTTCTTC.

This clone came up many times. The rearrangement uses TRBV5-4 and TRBJ2-5; D remains unclear. The V gene lost 7 bases and the J gene lost 5 bases, with 24 bases spanning the gap. Germline CDR1 and CDR2: SGHNT and YYREEE (reference sequence). The CDR3 extends over 16 amino acids. The CDR3 sequence is CASYSSTQSVGETQYF. The CDR3 DNA is TGTGCCAGCTATTCTTCGACTCAGTCGGTAGGCGAGACCCAGTACTTC. Supplemented by reference TRBV5-4 and TRBJ2-5, the full variable domain reads ETGVTQSPTHLIKTRGQQVTLRCSSQSGHNTVSWYQQALGQGPQFIFQYYREEENGRGNFPPRFSGLQFPNYSSELNVNALELDDSALYLCASYSSTQSVGETQYFGPGTRLLVL.

As for this clone: Other DNA sequences in the same sample also yield this CDR3. The chain carries TRBV28 and TRBJ1-1; a weak D match, TRBD1 (6 bases). CDR1 MDHEN and CDR2 SYDVKM come from the germline V gene. V lost 4 bases and J lost 1, with 13 bases in between. This CDR3 is 15 amino acids long. For the CDR3, the DNA is TGTGCCAGCAGTTCGGCGGGACACCCGAACACTGAAGCTTTCTTT. Protein product: CASSSAGHPNTEAFF. Using reference TRBV28 and TRBJ1-1 for the parts outside the CDR3, the full variable domain is DVKVTQSSRYLVKRTGEKVFLECVQDMDHENMFWYRQDPGLGLRLIYFSYDVKMKEKGDIPEGYSVSREKKERFSLILESASTNQTSMYLCASSSAGHPNTEAFFGQGTRLTVV.

The rearrangement links TRBV7-2 to TRBJ1-2; 8 bases fit TRBD1. Germline assignment: CDR1 SGHTA and CDR2 FQGNSA. V dropped 2 bases and J dropped 3; count of bases not matched to a gene: 2. The CDR3 sequence is 14 residues long. CDR3 coding DNA: TGTGCCAGCAGCTTAACGGACAGGGACTATGGCTACACCTTC. Translation gives CASSLTDRDYGYTF.

Comments on this clone: Other DNA variants within this sample encode the same CDR3. The V gene is TRBV28, the J gene TRBJ1-1; D possibly corresponds to TRBD1 (5 bases). V lost 1 base, J lost 1 base, and 10 bases lay in between. The V gene's germline CDR1 is MDHEN and CDR2 SYDVKM. CDR3 length equals 15 residues. The CDR3 nucleotides read TGTGCCAGCAGTTTATTGGGGCTTGGGAACACTGAAGCTTTCTTT. Protein product: CASSLLGLGNTEAFF.

About this clone itself: A much larger clone differs by one base, so this may be a read error. No conserved phenylalanine or tryptophan is present at the end of the CDR3, so a read error is the likely explanation. The chain joins TRBV29-1 to TRBJ1-2; D possibly corresponds to TRBD1 (5 bases). Trimming took off 8 bases at V and 7 bases at J, with 11 bases between the two ends. The CDR3 covers 10 residues. Germline assignment: CDR1 SQVTM and CDR2 ANQGSEA. CDR3 nucleotide sequence: TGCAGCTTGTCGAGGGGTGGCTACACCTTA. This translates into CSLSRGGYTL.

The chain links TRBV18 to TRBJ2-7; D is perhaps TRBD1 or TRBD2 (5 bases each). Germline CDR1 and CDR2: KGHSH and LQKENI. The CDR3 has 16 amino acids. V lost 3 bases and J lost 6, with 21 bases in between. In DNA, the CDR3 is TGTGCCAGCTCACCCCCGGTGGACCGGGGAAGGGGCGAGCAGTACTTC. Protein: CASSPPVDRGRGEQYF.

The chain uses TRBV28 and TRBJ1-3; D call uncertain. V was clipped by 5 bases and J by 0 bases, with 11 bases between them. This CDR3 has 15 amino acids. Germline V gene lookup returns CDR1 MDHEN and CDR2 SYDVKM. CDR3 sequence (DNA): TGTGCCAGCAGTAGTCCGGCCCTCTCTGGAAACACCATATATTTT. It yields the protein CASSSPALSGNTIYF.

The chain joins TRBV5-6 to TRBJ1-2; possible D gene TRBD1, 6 bases. V was clipped by 5 bases and J by 2 bases, with 16 bases between them. There are 15 residues in the CDR3. From germline, CDR1 is SGHDT and CDR2 YYEEEE. CDR3 region: CASRGRGTANYGYTF. CDR3 DNA sequence: TGTGCCAGCAGGGGGAGGGGGACTGCAAACTATGGCTACACCTTC.

The V gene is TRBV6-5, the J gene TRBJ2-1; 9 bases are a match to TRBD2. The CDR3 has 15 amino acids. Looked up from germline, CDR1 is MNHEY and CDR2 is SVGAGI. V was clipped by 8 bases and J by 7 bases; unmatched bases: 12. CDR3 sequence reads: CASGFPGLAGNEQFF. In DNA form, the CDR3 reads TGTGCCAGCGGGTTCCCGGGACTAGCAGGAAATGAGCAGTTCTTC.

CDR3 bases: TGTGCCACTCAGACTAGCACCGACTCCTACGAGCAGTACTTC. It yields the protein CATQTSTDSYEQYF. The chain carries TRBV10-3 and TRBJ2-7, with 7 bases identical to TRBD2. The CDR3 extends over 14 amino acids. Germline CDR1 reads ENHRY; CDR2 reads SYGVKD. After removal of 10 bases from V and 0 bases from J, the junction contained 9 bases not matched to a gene.

This clone came up a few times. The rearrangement uses TRBV28 and TRBJ1-1; D is perhaps TRBD1 (5 bases). The CDR3 loop spans 16 amino acids. Trimming removed 4 bases at V and 6 bases at J, with 21 bases between. Germline V gene data show CDR1 as MDHEN and CDR2 as SYDVKM. The CDR3 coding sequence is TGTGCCAGCAGTTCATGGAGGGGTTCGTTCTTTTCTGAAGCTTTCTTT. The encoded protein is CASSSWRGSFFSEAFF.

V gene TRBV27 combines with J gene TRBJ2-5; 7 bases map to TRBD1. Germline values: CDR1 MNHEY, CDR2 SMNVEV (reference sequence). The J segment lost 5 bases and the V segment lost 8 bases, leaving 8 bases of the junction unmatched. The CDR3 extends over 13 amino acids. This CDR3 is CASGKDRAETQYF. The CDR3 DNA reads TGTGCCAGCGGAAAAGACAGGGCCGAGACCCAGTACTTC.

The chain couples TRBV28 to TRBJ2-7, with a weak D call TRBD1 (5 bases). Per germline, CDR1 MDHEN and CDR2 SYDVKM. The CDR3 covers 14 residues. Between the trimmed V and J ends, which lost 8 bases and 2 bases, there was a span of 16 bases. The CDR3 DNA reads as TGTGCCAGCGGCCCCGCTGGGGCGGCCTACGAGCAGTACTTC. Encoded protein: CASGPAGAAYEQYF.

In this sample, this clone turned up a few times. J is TRBJ2-2 and V is TRBV5-1; D remains ambiguous. Germline assignment: CDR1 SGHRS and CDR2 YFSETQ. V lost 4 bases and J lost 0, with 10 bases in between. This CDR3 is built from 15 residues. The CDR3 is CASSPIGPNTGELFF. DNA for the CDR3: TGCGCCAGCAGCCCGATTGGTCCGAACACCGGGGAGCTGTTTTTT.